These 8 T cell receptor beta chains were sequenced from one sample in a study of early T cells in non-severe SARS-CoV-2 infection (dated by TCRdb to the early 2020s). The receptor library was made with 5' RACE. The sequencing machine was a NextSeq 500. The public reads were reanalyzed by TCRdb: fastp trimming at Q25, MiXCR alignment, in-frame beta chains only. Rows with one shared CDR3 protein collapse into an entry with the most common genes and DNA. This sample gives 70,000 or so distinct CDR3 sequences in total; 10% of them show up just once. The biggest ten clones account for 6.5% to 8.5% of the sample. The source material was whole blood, sampled at baseline. The receptors originated from an adult who was a healthcare worker with PCR-confirmed SARS-CoV-2 infection or an uninfected control (not recorded which).

This clonotype was seen many times. V gene TRBV7-8 combines with J gene TRBJ1-1, with TRBD1 as a possible D gene (6 bases). V gave up 2 bases and J gave up 0 bases, with 13 bases separating them. Germline loops: CDR1 SGHVS, CDR2 FQNEAQ. There are 16 residues in the CDR3. This CDR3 reads CASSLQNRGLNTEAFF. Written as DNA, the CDR3 is TGTGCCAGCAGCTTACAAAATCGGGGGCTGAACACTGAAGCTTTCTTT.

This clonotype has a count of ten or more. This chain joins TRBV12-3 or TRBV12-4 and TRBJ2-7; 11 bases fit TRBD1. This CDR3 is built from 15 residues. V shed 5 bases and J 7 bases; nucleotides not matched to a gene: 10. Here the CDR3 reads CASSTPGDRGIEQYF. Here the CDR3 DNA reads TGTGCCAGCAGTACACCAGGGGACAGGGGGATTGAGCAGTACTTC.

V and J are TRBV6-2 or TRBV6-3 and TRBJ2-3; D possibly corresponds to TRBD1 (7 bases). The V gene's germline CDR1 is MNHEY and CDR2 SVGEGT. CDR3 size: 12 residues. Trimming stripped 4 bases from V and 10 bases from J, with 12 bases between. The CDR3 region has the DNA TGTGCCAGCAGTTTCCAGGGGGGCCCGCAGTATTTT. This translates into CASSFQGGPQYF.

The chain links TRBV6-6 to TRBJ1-2, with TRBD1 identical over 7 bases. Per the germline V gene, CDR1 is MNHNY and CDR2 is SVGAGI (reference sequence). CDR3 length: 13 amino acids. The V segment lost 7 bases and the J segment 8 bases; nucleotides outside the gene matches: 10. CDR3 in amino acids: CASTQDRPGGYTF. The CDR3 nucleotides are TGTGCCAGCACCCAGGACAGGCCGGGGGGCTACACCTTC.

This clonotype was seen repeatedly, ten times or more. This chain joins TRBV5-5 and TRBJ1-1, with TRBD1 matching 7 bases. In germline, CDR1 is SGHKS, CDR2 YYEKEE (reference sequence). The CDR3 extends over 15 amino acids. The J segment lost 0 bases and the V segment lost 4 bases, leaving 6 bases of the junction unmatched. CDR3 sequence reads: CASSRGQPMNTEAFF. CDR3 DNA sequence: TGTGCCAGCAGCCGGGGACAGCCGATGAACACTGAAGCTTTCTTT.

This clonotype was picked up a small number of times. The genes are TRBV4-1 and TRBJ2-3, with 9 nucleotides matching TRBD2. Germline values: CDR1 MGHRA, CDR2 YSYEKL. The V and J ends lost 4 bases and 1 base, in that order; junction bases with no gene match: 3. This CDR3 is 15 amino acids long. The CDR3 DNA sequence: TGCGCCAGCAGCCTCAGACTAGCGGGCACAGATACGCAGTATTTT. Translating gives CASSLRLAGTDTQYF.

There are many counts of this clonotype. The chain employs TRBV12-3 or TRBV12-4 and TRBJ1-2; D not resolved. The CDR3 totals 13 residues. Trimming removed 7 bases at V and 8 bases at J, with 17 bases between. The CDR3 is CASTRHPWRGYTF. For the CDR3, the DNA is TGTGCCAGCACCCGTCATCCCTGGCGGGGCTACACCTTC.

The chain couples TRBV20-1 to TRBJ2-3, with 7 nucleotides matching TRBD1. This CDR3 has 16 amino acids. The germline gives CDR1 DFQATT, CDR2 SNEGSKA (reference sequence). V lost 0 bases to trimming and J lost 2 bases; unmatched junction nucleotides: 8. Written as DNA, the CDR3 is TGCAGTGCTAGAGATCCACAGGGGTCATCCACAGATACGCAGTATTTT. This sequence encodes CSARDPQGSSTDTQYF.